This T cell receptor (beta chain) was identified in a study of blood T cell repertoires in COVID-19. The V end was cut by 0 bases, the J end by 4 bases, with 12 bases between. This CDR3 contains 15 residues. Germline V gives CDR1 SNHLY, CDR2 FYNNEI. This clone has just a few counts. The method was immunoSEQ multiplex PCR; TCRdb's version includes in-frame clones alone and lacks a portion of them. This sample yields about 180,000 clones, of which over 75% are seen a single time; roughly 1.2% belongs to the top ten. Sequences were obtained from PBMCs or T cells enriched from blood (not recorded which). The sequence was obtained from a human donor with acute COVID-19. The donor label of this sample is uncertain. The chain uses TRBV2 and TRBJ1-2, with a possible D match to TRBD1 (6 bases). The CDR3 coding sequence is TGTGCCAGCAGTGAAGCGGGGGCGGAGAGCTATGGCTACACCTTC. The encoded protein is CASSEAGAESYGYTF.